This TCR beta chain was identified in a study of radiotherapy plus CTLA-4 blockade in lung cancer. Study-level information: Around 19% of enrolled patients responded objectively, and 25% to 40% had disease control. Study results and caveats: There was expansion of tumor-derived TCR clones in blood after radiotherapy plus ipilimumab. The best predictor of response was reported to be early blood T cell clone dynamics, with interferon-beta.

On this clone itself: Its antigen is currently unknown.

Here immunoSEQ multiplex PCR was the method, and the copy in TCRdb shows in-frame clones only, minus some. Here the sample spans around 80,000 clones, roughly four fifths being singletons. Receiving focal radiation plus CTLA-4 blockade with ipilimumab were patients who had chemo-refractory metastatic non-small-cell lung cancer. V was pared by 5 bases and J by 4 bases, with 8 bases of the junction left unmatched. The V gene's germline CDR1 is LNHDA and CDR2 SQIVND (reference sequence). This CDR3 is built from 15 residues. The source material was peripheral blood, sampled from a patient treated with radiotherapy plus ipilimumab. The sequence derives from a human donor with non-small cell lung cancer whose response to radiotherapy plus ipilimumab could not be evaluated. This chain joins TRBV19 and TRBJ2-5; TRBD1 aligns across 9 bases. The CDR3 spells CASSQGTGSGETQYF. The CDR3 bases are TGTGCCAGTAGTCAGGGGACAGGGTCGGGAGAGACCCAGTACTTC.